The 6 T cell receptor beta chains listed next were all sequenced from one sample in a study of cytomegalovirus exposure and HLA in healthy donors. PCR used 60 Vbeta primers and 13 Jbeta primers. Clones were read by immunoSEQ multiplex PCR, and TCRdb kept only the in-frame ones, dropping some. The data hold about 160,000 clones, with roughly four fifths observed a single time. The sequenced sample consisted of PBMCs. These receptors were taken from a female donor in good health and CMV-seronegative.

This clone was seen once. The rearrangement uses TRBV18 and TRBJ2-3; maybe TRBD1 (6 bases). Trimming removed 4 bases from V and 0 bases from J, with 8 bases in between. This CDR3 is built from 14 residues. Germline V lookup: CDR1 KGHSH, CDR2 LQKENI. CDR3 amino acids: CASSRQGSTDTQYF. Written as DNA, the CDR3 is TGTGCCAGCTCACGGCAGGGGAGCACAGATACGCAGTATTTT. The full variable domain, rest sourced from reference TRBV18 and TRBJ2-3, is NAGVMQNPRHLVRRRGQEARLRCSPMKGHSHVYWYRQLPEEGLKFMVYLQKENIIDESGMPKERFSAEFPKEGPSILRIQQVVRGDSAAYFCASSRQGSTDTQYFGPGTRLTVL.

CDR3 DNA sequence: TGTGCCAGCAGCCCCCGGACAGATACCTACGAGCAGTACTTC. Protein product: CASSPRTDTYEQYF. The chain is built from TRBV4-2 and TRBJ2-7, with TRBD1 as a possible D gene (6 bases). The CDR3 consists of 14 residues. Germline CDR1 is LGHNA and CDR2 is YNFKEQ. V was trimmed by 4 bases and J by 2 bases, leaving 12 bases between them.

The V gene is TRBV7-2, the J gene TRBJ1-2; TRBD1 might be the D (5 bases). Germline lookup yields CDR1 SGHTA and CDR2 FQGNSA. The CDR3 covers 14 residues. V lost 0 bases and J lost 11, with 16 bases in between. CDR3 sequence (DNA): TGTGCCAGCAGCTTAGCGTGGGATCAGGGTGGGTACACCTTC. Amino acids: CASSLAWDQGGYTF.

The chain couples TRBV6-5 to TRBJ2-7; TRBD1 is a possible D gene (6 bases). V gave up 6 bases and J gave up 5 bases, with 14 bases separating them. The CDR3 is 13 amino acids. Germline V gene sequence: CDR1 MNHEY, CDR2 SVGAGI. CDR3 sequence: CASRGTGYHEQYF. Here the CDR3 DNA reads TGTGCCAGCAGGGGTACAGGGTACCACGAGCAGTACTTC.

The V gene is TRBV30, the J gene TRBJ2-5; 8 bases are a match to TRBD1. The germline V gene has CDR1 GTSNPN and CDR2 SVGIG (reference sequence). CDR3 size: 13 residues. Trimming cost V 0 bases and J 7 bases; bases outside gene matches: 4. The CDR3 sequence: CAWSVRGRGTQYF. The CDR3 nucleotides read TGTGCCTGGAGTGTCAGGGGGCGGGGGACCCAGTACTTC.

The chain recombines TRBV7-9 with TRBJ2-5; 9 bases are shared with TRBD1. The J segment lost 11 bases and the V segment lost 5 bases, leaving 18 bases of the junction unmatched. The CDR3 has 16 residues. Germline loops: CDR1 SEHNR, CDR2 FQNEAQ (reference sequence). This CDR3 is CASSGEQGAVLRAQYF. In DNA form, the CDR3 reads TGTGCCAGCAGCGGAGAACAGGGGGCGGTTTTAAGGGCTCAGTACTTC. The complete variable domain, with remaining parts taken from reference TRBV7-9 and TRBJ2-5, reads DTGVSQNPRHKITKRGQNVTFRCDPISEHNRLYWYRQTLGQGPEFLTYFQNEAQLEKSRLLSDRFSAERPKGSFSTLEIQRTEQGDSAMYLCASSGEQGAVLRAQYFGPGTRLLVL.